A single sample is the source of the 30 T cell receptor beta chains below, sequenced in a study of cytomegalovirus exposure and HLA in healthy donors. Primers for the PCR totalled 60 Vbeta and 13 Jbeta. Assay: immunoSEQ multiplex PCR; the TCRdb copy retains only in-frame clones and omits some. The data hold fewer than 250,000 clones, with about nine tenths observed a single time. The sequencing input was PBMCs. Receptor source: a young man in good health and CMV-seronegative.

This clone showed up just once. The genes are TRBV7-8 and TRBJ2-1; D not certain. From germline, CDR1 is SGHVS and CDR2 FQNEAQ. Trimming shortened V by 3 bases and J by 7 bases, and 10 bases separated the two germline ends. The CDR3 runs to 13 residues. The CDR3 sequence is CASSLIIRNEQFF. For the CDR3, the DNA is TGTGCCAGCAGCTTGATCATCAGGAATGAGCAGTTCTTC. The full variable domain, with the rest looked up from reference TRBV7-8 and TRBJ2-1, is GAGVSQSPRYKVAKRGQDVALRCDPISGHVSLFWYQQALGQGPEFLTYFQNEAQLDKSGLPSDRFFAERPEGSVSTLKIQRTQQEDSAVYLCASSLIIRNEQFFGPGTRLTVL.

This clone was recorded once. The chain recombines TRBV14 with TRBJ2-7, with D possibly TRBD2 on 5 matching bases. The CDR3 runs 18 residues. CDR1 is SGHDN, CDR2 FVKESK, per germline. The ends were cut back, 2 bases at V and 4 bases at J, with 24 bases in the middle. The CDR3 DNA reads TGTGCCAGCAGCCAACGAGTGGTAAAGTTGCGGGCATCTTACGAGCAGTACTTC. This translates into CASSQRVVKLRASYEQYF. Supplemented by reference TRBV14 and TRBJ2-7, the full variable domain reads EAGVTQFPSHSVIEKGQTVTLRCDPISGHDNLYWYRRVMGKEIKFLLHFVKESKQDESGMPNNRFLAERTGGTYSTLKVQPAELEDSGVYFCASSQRVVKLRASYEQYFGPGTRLTVT.

This clone was seen once. The V and J genes are TRBV27 and TRBJ2-1, with D maybe TRBD1 (5 bases). The V end lost 0 bases, the J end lost 9 bases, and 21 bases lay between the germline ends. Germline lookup yields CDR1 MNHEY and CDR2 SMNVEV (reference sequence). The CDR3 runs to 17 residues. CDR3 in amino acids: CASSLSGPDIRRSEQFF. The CDR3 nucleotides read TGTGCCAGCAGTTTATCGGGTCCGGACATCAGAAGGAGTGAGCAGTTCTTC.

The V call is TRBV5-5, the J call TRBJ2-5; TRBD1 is a possible D gene (6 bases). This CDR3 contains 17 residues. V gave up 3 bases and J gave up 4 bases, with 22 bases separating them. Germline CDR1 reads SGHKS; CDR2 reads YYEKEE (reference sequence). This CDR3 is CASSSRFSRGSRETQYF. In nucleotides, the CDR3 is TGTGCCAGCAGCTCCCGTTTCAGCAGGGGATCGCGAGAGACCCAGTACTTC.

The rearrangement uses TRBV9 and TRBJ1-2; 9 nucleotides match TRBD1. This CDR3 comprises 15 residues. Germline-derived CDR1 and CDR2 are SGDLS and YYNGEE. V trimming: 3 bases; J trimming: 6 bases; junction bases outside the gene matches: 9. CDR3 protein: CASSGNIDRGDGYTF. The CDR3 coding sequence is TGTGCCAGCAGCGGGAATATTGACAGGGGGGATGGCTACACCTTC.

The chain couples TRBV6-5 to TRBJ1-2; TRBD1 aligns across 8 bases. CDR1 and CDR2 (germline): MNHEY, SVGAGI. The CDR3 is 15 residues long. Trimming cost V 4 bases and J 5 bases; bases outside gene matches: 9. The CDR3 nucleotides are TGTGCCAGCAGTTCCCGGGACAGGTTCCGATATGGCTACACCTTC. Encoded protein: CASSSRDRFRYGYTF.

The V gene is TRBV18, the J gene TRBJ1-2; 8 nucleotides align to TRBD1. The CDR3 extends over 14 amino acids. After removal of 6 bases from V and 6 bases from J, the junction contained 9 bases not matched to a gene. Germline CDR1 KGHSH, CDR2 LQKENI. The CDR3 sequence is CASSQSSQGDGYTF. CDR3 bases: TGTGCCAGCTCTCAGTCCTCACAGGGGGATGGCTACACCTTC.

The chain uses TRBV28 and TRBJ1-2; D is perhaps TRBD1 (5 bases). CDR3 size: 12 residues. From germline, CDR1 is MDHEN and CDR2 SYDVKM. With 1 base removed from V and 8 bases from J, the gap between germline ends came to 8 bases. CDR3 amino acids: CASSLSGRGYTF. CDR3 bases: TGTGCCAGCAGTTTATCAGGGAGGGGCTACACCTTC.

This clone was picked up one time. This rearrangement joins TRBV28 to TRBJ1-5; D is uncertain. Germline V gene sequence: CDR1 MDHEN, CDR2 SYDVKM. This CDR3 comprises 13 residues. Here the CDR3 DNA reads TGTGCTAGCCTGAGGGAGAGGGATCAGCCCCAGCATTTT. Amino acid sequence: CASLRERDQPQHF. The full variable domain, completed using reference TRBV28 and TRBJ1-5, is DVKVTQSSRYLVKRTGEKVFLECVQDMDHENMFWYRQDPGLGLRLIYFSYDVKMKEKGDIPEGYSVSREKKERFSLILESASTNQTSMYLCASLRERDQPQHFGDGTRLSIL.

This chain connects TRBV30 to TRBJ2-5; TRBD2 matches 8 bases. The end of the DNA fits TRBJ2-7 better, so the J call may be wrong. The CDR3 sequence is 14 residues long. Germline V CDR1 and CDR2: GTSNPN, SVGIG (reference sequence). The CDR3 coding sequence is TGTGCCTGGAATAGCGGGACCCGCTCCTACGAGCAGTACTTC. Translating gives CAWNSGTRSYEQYF.

The chain joins TRBV6-5 to TRBJ2-7; 11 positions agree with TRBD2. The germline V gene encodes CDR1 MNHEY and CDR2 SVGAGI. The junction had 4 bases not matched to a gene; V was cut back by 5 bases and J by 4 bases. The CDR3 loop spans 14 amino acids. CDR3 loop: CASSLAGGYYEQYF. The CDR3 coding sequence is TGTGCCAGCAGTCTAGCGGGGGGCTATTACGAGCAGTACTTC.

For the CDR3, the DNA is TGTGCCAGTAGTCCAAGGACAGTTAGCAATCAGCCCCAGCATTTT. The encoded protein is CASSPRTVSNQPQHF. This rearrangement joins TRBV19 to TRBJ1-5; weak D call: TRBD1 (6 bases). The CDR3 is 15 amino acids. Trimming removed 5 bases from V and 0 bases from J, with 11 bases in between. CDR1 and CDR2 from the germline V gene are LNHDA and SQIVND (reference sequence).

The rearrangement uses TRBV2 and TRBJ1-5; TRBD1 might be the D (6 bases). The CDR3 has 14 residues. Germline V CDR1 and CDR2: SNHLY, FYNNEI. The ends were cut back, 7 bases at V and 9 bases at J, with 19 bases in the middle. In DNA, the CDR3 is TGTGCCAGCACTGCTCAGGGGCTCCCGGGGCCCCAGCATTTT. This translates into CASTAQGLPGPQHF.

The chain joins TRBV11-2 to TRBJ1-1; 10 positions agree with TRBD1. V lost 3 bases and J lost 6; bases outside the gene matches: 4. The CDR3 has 14 amino acids. Germline V gene lookup returns CDR1 SGHAT and CDR2 FQNNGV. CDR3 loop: CASSFGTGEAEAFF. Written as DNA, the CDR3 is TGTGCCAGCAGCTTCGGGACAGGGGAGGCTGAAGCTTTCTTT.

The chain is built from TRBV7-2 and TRBJ2-5, with D possibly being TRBD2 (5 bases). Germline-derived CDR1 and CDR2 are SGHTA and FQGNSA. The CDR3 has 15 amino acids. Trimming left V 2 bases short and J 4 bases short, with 14 bases between. The CDR3 here is CASSLSWGEGETQYF. CDR3 DNA: TGTGCCAGCAGCTTATCTTGGGGAGAGGGAGAGACCCAGTACTTC.

Remarks on this clone: This specimen includes other DNA sequences encoding the same CDR3. The V call is TRBV6-6, the J call TRBJ1-6; D unclear. The CDR3 is 15 amino acids. Germline V CDR1 and CDR2: MNHNY, SVGAGI (reference sequence). Trimming cost V 0 bases and J 5 bases, with 8 bases left between them. The chain's CDR3 is CASSYSQADNSPLHF. DNA of the CDR3: TGTGCCAGCAGTTACTCCCAGGCCGATAATTCACCCCTCCACTTT.

J is TRBJ2-1 and V is TRBV7-9, with D hard to call. The length of the CDR3 is 14 residues. CDR1 and CDR2 (germline): SEHNR, FQNEAQ (reference sequence). Trimming stripped 5 bases from V and 1 base from J, with 9 bases between. The CDR3 sequence: CASSPSVSYNEQFF. DNA for the CDR3: TGTGCCAGCAGCCCTTCAGTATCCTACAATGAGCAGTTCTTC.

On this clone: In the same sample, other DNA sequences code for this CDR3. This chain uses TRBV28 with TRBJ1-1; 7 bases are a match to TRBD1. CDR1 MDHEN and CDR2 SYDVKM come from the germline V gene. CDR3 length equals 14 residues. Losses at the gene ends were 6 bases for V and 7 bases for J; bases not matched to a gene: 11. CDR3 bases: TGTGCCAGCAGCGGGACAGCGAACCCCATTGAAGCTTTCTTT. This sequence encodes CASSGTANPIEAFF. Full variable domain (missing parts from reference TRBV28 and TRBJ1-1): DVKVTQSSRYLVKRTGEKVFLECVQDMDHENMFWYRQDPGLGLRLIYFSYDVKMKEKGDIPEGYSVSREKKERFSLILESASTNQTSMYLCASSGTANPIEAFFGQGTRLTVV.

The CDR3 nucleotides read TGTGCCAGCAGTGAAGTAGCGGGGGGCACAGATACGCAGTATTTT. Encoded protein: CASSEVAGGTDTQYF. V usage is TRBV6-1 and J usage is TRBJ2-3, with TRBD2 matching 9 bases. Unmatched junction bases numbered 0, after V lost 1 base and J lost 1 base. The CDR3 is 15 residues long. Germline values: CDR1 MNHNS, CDR2 SASEGT.

The chain's CDR3 is CASRLLAGAKNIQYF. CDR3 coding DNA: TGTGCCAGCAGACTACTAGCGGGAGCCAAAAACATTCAGTACTTC. The chain recombines TRBV6-5 with TRBJ2-4; 9 bases map to TRBD2. CDR3 length equals 15 residues. Germline CDR1 is MNHEY and CDR2 is SVGAGI. The ends lost 6 bases at V and 0 bases at J; junction bases unmatched: 3.

The rearrangement uses TRBV7-2 and TRBJ1-5, with a weak D call TRBD1 (6 bases). CDR1 SGHTA and CDR2 FQGNSA come from the germline V gene. V was shortened by 5 bases and J by 2 bases, with 10 bases between the two germline ends. The CDR3 sequence is 14 residues long. The DNA for the CDR3 is TGTGCCAGCAGCCCGGCAGGGGGCAATCAGCCCCAGCATTTT. Residues: CASSPAGGNQPQHF.

The rearrangement joins TRBV19 to TRBJ2-4; TRBD2 matches at 7 bases. V shed 7 bases, J shed 8 bases, and the junction held 14 bases outside the gene matches. CDR1 LNHDA and CDR2 SQIVND come from the germline V gene (reference sequence). The CDR3 length is 15 residues. The DNA of the CDR3 is TGTGCCAGTACCCCGGGGCACAGCGGGAATTACATTCAGTACTTC. Its translation is CASTPGHSGNYIQYF.

The rearrangement joins TRBV4-2 to TRBJ1-2, with a weak D call TRBD1 (5 bases). Trimming took off 1 base at V and 4 bases at J, with 13 bases between the two ends. The CDR3 contains 15 residues. Germline CDR1 is LGHNA and CDR2 is YNFKEQ. CDR3 coding DNA: TGTGCCAGCAGCCAAGGGAGACAGCAAGCCTATGGCTACACCTTC. Translated: CASSQGRQQAYGYTF.

A few counts support this clone. The chain uses TRBV9 and TRBJ2-1; a possible D gene is TRBD2 (5 bases). The germline gives CDR1 SGDLS, CDR2 YYNGEE. The CDR3 runs to 13 residues. Deletions cut 4 bases from V and 10 bases from J, with 15 bases between. CDR3 amino acids: CASSFEGPREQFF. In nucleotides, the CDR3 is TGTGCCAGCAGCTTTGAGGGCCCCCGGGAGCAGTTCTTC.

The CDR3 reads CASSPSSGGVVIQYF. The CDR3 coding sequence is TGTGCCAGCAGCCCCTCAAGCGGGGGGGTAGTAATTCAGTACTTC. V and J are TRBV11-2 and TRBJ2-4; 10 bases are a match to TRBD2. CDR3 length: 15 amino acids. Germline values: CDR1 SGHAT, CDR2 FQNNGV. V lost 5 bases to trimming and J lost 10 bases; unmatched junction nucleotides: 11.

The chain joins TRBV6-6 to TRBJ2-6, with TRBD1 matching 8 bases. The ends lost 6 bases at V and 4 bases at J; junction bases unmatched: 5. Germline lookup yields CDR1 MNHNY and CDR2 SVGAGI (reference sequence). The CDR3 sequence is 15 residues long. Here the CDR3 reads CASSPTGAGANVLTF. The DNA for the CDR3 is TGTGCCAGCAGCCCGACAGGGGCCGGGGCCAACGTCCTGACTTTC.

On this clone: The same CDR3 arises from other DNA sequences in this sample as well. This rearrangement joins TRBV7-9 to TRBJ1-6, with D possibly being TRBD1 (5 bases). This CDR3 has 16 amino acids. V lost 1 base and J 4 bases, leaving 11 bases between the germline ends. Per the germline V gene, CDR1 is SEHNR and CDR2 is FQNEAQ (reference sequence). The CDR3 region has the DNA TGTGCCAGCAGCTTAGGGCAGGGCTTTTATAATTCACCCCTCCACTTT. It codes for CASSLGQGFYNSPLHF.

CDR3 DNA: TGTGCCAGCAGCGCGGACAGGACTGCTTTCTTT. Protein product: CASSADRTAFF. The chain combines TRBV5-8 with TRBJ1-1; TRBD1 matches at 7 bases. V lost 4 bases, J lost 11 bases, and 5 bases stayed unmatched. Germline V CDR1 and CDR2: SGHTS, YDEGEE. The CDR3 sequence is 11 residues long.

This chain joins TRBV10-3 and TRBJ2-1; 12 bases map to TRBD2. J lost 7 bases, V lost 11 bases, and 6 bases had no gene match. CDR1 and CDR2 from the germline V gene are ENHRY and SYGVKD. The CDR3 length is 13 residues. The CDR3 spells CASGLAGTNEQFF. In DNA, the CDR3 is TGTGCCTCCGGACTAGCGGGGACTAATGAGCAGTTCTTC.

V gene TRBV28 combines with J gene TRBJ1-2; TRBD1 matches 9 bases. This CDR3 contains 17 residues. The J segment lost 4 bases and the V segment lost 3 bases, leaving 12 bases of the junction unmatched. Germline V lookup: CDR1 MDHEN, CDR2 SYDVKM. For the CDR3, the DNA is TGTGCCAGCAGTTTCTGGAGCTCCGGGACAGGGATCTATGGCTACACCTTC. Translating it yields CASSFWSSGTGIYGYTF.